Listed below are T cell receptor beta chains from one sample, sequenced in a study of Graves' ophthalmopathy and Graves' hyperthyroidism. TCRdb re-called the multiplex PCR reads through MiXCR, storing one row per CDR3 protein. The sample comprises about 600,000 distinct CDR3 sequences, less than 40% of which are singletons, and about 4.2% rests with the top ten. Sequencing input: peripheral blood or thyroid tissue (not recorded which). All receptors derive from an adult man with Graves' hyperthyroidism. The CDR3 runs from the conserved cysteine through the conserved F or W. Fields, in order: D gene, V gene, J gene, clone size, CDR3 protein, CDR3 DNA. A D gene is named only where the DNA matches it firmly. Size is stated for part of the rows, as once, few or many counts, or as a class when the clone is expanded.

-	TRBV27	TRBJ2-7	few	CASGTWDTGTEQYF	TGTGCCAGCGGAACCTGGGACACCGGGACTGAGCAGTACTTC
-	TRBV12-3/TRBV12-4	TRBJ1-2	many	CASSYGSNYGYTF	TGTGCCAGCAGTTATGGAAGTAACTATGGCTACACCTTC
-	TRBV6-2/TRBV6-3	TRBJ2-7	few	CASSYSELTSSYEQYF	TGTGCCAGCAGTTACTCGGAACTGACATCCTCCTACGAGCAGTACTTC
TRBD2	TRBV5-8	TRBJ2-5	many	CASSLGASGLQETQYF	TGTGCCAGCAGCTTGGGGGCTAGCGGGTTGCAAGAGACCCAGTACTTC
-	TRBV18	TRBJ1-5	many	CASSPGSNQPQHF	TGTGCCAGCAGCCCAGGAAGCAATCAGCCCCAGCATTTT
TRBD2	TRBV7-9	TRBJ2-5	-	CASSLWEGTAQYF	TGTGCCAGCAGCTTATGGGAGGGAACGGCCCAGTACTTC
-	TRBV10-2	TRBJ1-1	many	CASSESLWAEAFF	TGCGCCAGCAGTGAGTCTCTTTGGGCTGAAGCTTTCTTT
-	TRBV7-2	TRBJ1-1	-	CAISFDLAGEAFF	TGTGCCATCAGCTTCGACCTAGCGGGTGAAGCTTTCTTT
-	TRBV3-1	TRBJ1-2	-	CASSQVIGASYGYTF	TGTGCCAGCAGCCAAGTTATAGGGGCTTCCTATGGCTACACCTTC
TRBD1	TRBV24-1	TRBJ1-2	-	CATGKGQGWDGYTF	TGTGCCACCGGTAAGGGACAGGGGTGGGATGGCTACACCTTC
-	TRBV7-9	TRBJ1-4	-	CASSQGDGNEKLFF	TGTGCCAGCAGCCAAGGGGACGGGAATGAAAAACTGTTTTTT
TRBD1	TRBV24-1	TRBJ2-7	few	CATSKGSRDSYEQYF	TGTGCCACCAGTAAGGGTAGCCGGGACAGCTACGAGCAGTACTTC
-	TRBV2	TRBJ2-2	many	CASSRTAYQANTGELFF	TGTGCCAGCAGCCGGACAGCGTACCAAGCGAACACCGGGGAGCTGTTTTTT
-	TRBV29-1	TRBJ2-6	-	CSVGGVWQGTRAF	TGCAGCGTTGGCGGGGTCTGGCAGGGTACTCGAGCTTTC
-	TRBV20-1	TRBJ1-4	many	CSALAGAANEKLFF	TGCAGTGCCCTTGCGGGAGCCGCCAATGAAAAACTGTTTTTT
-	TRBV20-1	TRBJ1-4	many	CSAGPGPDNEKLFF	TGCAGTGCGGGTCCGGGACCAGATAATGAAAAACTGTTTTTT
-	TRBV13	TRBJ2-7	few	CASSLGQSEQYF	TGTGCCAGCAGCTTAGGACAAAGCGAGCAGTACTTC
-	TRBV29-1	TRBJ1-2	many	CSVVERTAYGYTF	TGCAGCGTTGTGGAAAGGACTGCCTATGGCTACACCTTC
-	TRBV20-1	TRBJ2-1	-	CSARGATSSNEQFF	TGCAGTGCTAGAGGGGCCACTAGTTCCAATGAGCAGTTCTTC
-	TRBV5-1	TRBJ1-1	many	CASSLYEGTEAFF	TGCGCCAGCAGCTTGTACGAGGGGACTGAAGCTTTCTTT
TRBD1	TRBV4-1	TRBJ1-2	few	CASSQVTGGVGYYGYTF	TGCGCCAGCAGCCAGGTGACAGGGGGCGTCGGTTACTATGGCTACACCTTC
-	TRBV19	TRBJ1-1	-	CASSIRGLEAFF	TGTGCCAGTAGTATTCGGGGTTTAGAAGCTTTCTTT
TRBD2	TRBV19	TRBJ2-7	many	CASSIGGGQGLAGSYEQYF	TGTGCCAGTAGTATAGGGGGGGGACAGGGACTAGCGGGATCCTACGAGCAGTACTTC
TRBD1	TRBV28	TRBJ1-4	few	CASRYRDRTNEKLFF	TGTGCCAGCAGATACCGGGACAGAACTAATGAAAAACTGTTTTTT
-	TRBV2	TRBJ2-7	-	CASQGSHEQYF	TGTGCCAGCCAGGGGTCCCACGAGCAGTACTTC
TRBD1	TRBV12-3/TRBV12-4	TRBJ1-1	-	CASSPGDRNNEAFF	TGTGCCAGCAGTCCAGGGGACAGGAACAATGAAGCTTTCTTT
-	TRBV3-1	TRBJ1-2	few	CASSQVWGSPNYGYTF	TGTGCCAGCAGCCAAGTATGGGGCAGTCCAAATTATGGCTACACCTTC
-	TRBV7-6	TRBJ2-1	-	CASSLTVKYNEQFF	TGTGCCAGCAGCCTGACAGTAAAGTACAATGAGCAGTTCTTC
TRBD1	TRBV6-5	TRBJ1-1	-	CASSSEGAGTEAFF	TGTGCCAGCAGTTCCGAGGGGGCGGGCACTGAAGCTTTCTTT
-	TRBV29-1	TRBJ1-2	-	CSGSYGYTF	TGCAGCGGAAGCTATGGCTACACCTTC
TRBD1	TRBV7-9	TRBJ1-1	-	CASSPSGTARGEAFF	TGTGCCAGCAGCCCTTCCGGGACAGCCAGGGGTGAAGCTTTCTTT
-	TRBV3-1	TRBJ1-5	-	CASSPRTAPNQPQHF	TGTGCCAGCAGCCCTCGGACAGCTCCGAATCAGCCCCAGCATTTT
-	TRBV10-3	TRBJ2-1	-	CAISERTTGDNEQFF	TGTGCCATCAGTGAAAGGACAACCGGCGACAATGAGCAGTTCTTC
TRBD1	TRBV9	TRBJ1-1	many	CASSPRTGLNTEAFF	TGCGCCAGCAGCCCCCGGACAGGGTTGAACACTGAAGCTTTCTTT
-	TRBV6-1	TRBJ1-5	many	CASSEASGVNQPQHF	TGTGCCAGCAGTGAAGCAAGCGGGGTCAATCAGCCCCAGCATTTT